This TCR beta chain emerged from a study of shared clonotypes between healthy human individuals. At the level of the study: Every donor yielded three CD4 naive, three CD4 memory, two CD8 naive and one CD8 memory plate. Notes on the study in general: Naive subsets generally had larger estimated richness than memory subsets.

Measured with immunoSEQ multiplex PCR; TCRdb has only the in-frame clones, and not every one. This table holds 80,000 to 100,000 clones, 60% to 75% found once. A remark on this clone: No antigen is known for it.

Germline CDR1 reads SGHRS; CDR2 reads YFSETQ. The CDR3 is made up of 13 amino acids. V lost 4 bases and J 0 bases, leaving 8 bases between the germline ends. The source of this sequence is a young man in good health. The material sequenced was memory CD8+ T cells sorted from blood. Subset: CD45RO+ cells pooled with CCR7-negative TemRA cells. The chain couples TRBV5-1 to TRBJ2-7; D unclear. The CDR3 loop is CASSGPDSYEQYF. The CDR3 bases are TGCGCCAGCAGCGGGCCTGACTCCTACGAGCAGTACTTC.